The 25 T cell receptor beta chains below come from one sample, sequenced in a study of control samples from healthy donors and cancer patients (dated by TCRdb to the early 2020s). The library was obtained by the immunoSEQ multiplex PCR assay. Entries here come from immuneACCESS through TCRdb and include only in-frame sequences with V and J called. Some clones fail to appear in such tables; in the studies checked, an unresolved V gene covers under half of the shortfall, and the cause of the remainder is unknown. Across this sample there are tens of thousands of clones, with approximately 90% seen only once. The top ten clones comprise around 0.91% of the sample. The sequenced material came from PBMCs. The receptors shown here come from a man under 40 with colorectal cancer.

The V gene is TRBV30, the J gene TRBJ1-4, with unresolved D. This CDR3 spans 14 amino acids. Per the germline V gene, CDR1 is GTSNPN and CDR2 is SVGIG (reference sequence). The germline V and J ends were trimmed by 5 bases and 2 bases, with 12 bases remaining between them. The CDR3 bases are TGTGCCTGGTCCCTCTTGGGGACTAATGAAAAACTGTTTTTT. It yields the protein CAWSLLGTNEKLFF.

This clone was seen a single time. The chain has TRBV9 and TRBJ2-5; D unclear. CDR1 SGDLS and CDR2 YYNGEE come from the germline V gene. The CDR3 runs to 12 residues. V lost 3 bases, J lost 5 bases, and 8 bases lay in between. The chain's CDR3 is CASSGRRETQYF. The CDR3 DNA follows: TGTGCCAGCAGCGGGCGGCGGGAGACCCAGTACTTC.

The chain uses TRBV5-6 and TRBJ2-7, with D unresolved. The V end lost 2 bases, the J end lost 0 bases, and 9 bases lay between the germline ends. CDR3 length: 14 residues. Per the germline V gene, CDR1 is SGHDT and CDR2 is YYEEEE. Here the CDR3 DNA reads TGTGCCAGCAGCTTCGACTCGTACTCCTACGAGCAGTACTTC. Encoded protein: CASSFDSYSYEQYF.

The CDR3 spells CASSLVGGGDYEQYF. Here the CDR3 DNA reads TGTGCCAGCAGCTTAGTGGGAGGGGGGGACTACGAGCAGTACTTC. J is TRBJ2-7 and V is TRBV11-2; D may be TRBD2 (7 bases). CDR1 SGHAT and CDR2 FQNNGV come from the germline V gene. The CDR3 extends over 15 amino acids. The ends were cut back, 1 base at V and 3 bases at J, with 13 bases in the middle.

The CDR3 DNA reads as TGCGCCAGCGGACGAGGGACAGTTTATAATTCACCCCTCCACTTT. It encodes CASGRGTVYNSPLHF. The chain couples TRBV4-3 to TRBJ1-6, with TRBD1 identical over 7 bases. This CDR3 has 15 amino acids. Germline lookup yields CDR1 LGHNA and CDR2 YSLEER. V was clipped by 8 bases and J by 4 bases; unmatched bases: 8.

The J gene is TRBJ2-1, the V gene TRBV6-6, with 8 bases matching TRBD1. The CDR3 loop spans 14 amino acids. Germline CDR1 reads MNHNY; CDR2 reads SVGAGI (reference sequence). V lost 6 bases and J lost 6; bases outside the gene matches: 7. The CDR3 spells CASSLGQGGNEQFF. Written as DNA, the CDR3 is TGTGCCAGCAGCCTAGGACAGGGAGGCAATGAGCAGTTCTTC.

Details on this clone: Other DNA sequences in this specimen translate into the identical CDR3. J is TRBJ1-5 and V is TRBV19; 7 nucleotides line up with TRBD1. From germline, CDR1 is LNHDA and CDR2 SQIVND (reference sequence). This CDR3 comprises 13 residues. V dropped 7 bases and J dropped 5; count of bases not matched to a gene: 5. This CDR3 reads CASNDRAYQPQHF. CDR3 bases: TGTGCCAGTAACGACAGGGCGTATCAGCCCCAGCATTTT. The whole variable domain, remainder taken from reference TRBV19 and TRBJ1-5, is DGGITQSPKYLFRKEGQNVTLSCEQNLNHDAMYWYRQDPGQGLRLIYYSQIVNDFQKGDIAEGYSVSREKKESFPLTVTSAQKNPTAFYLCASNDRAYQPQHFGDGTRLSIL.

The chain has TRBV9 and TRBJ2-2, with 7 bases that match TRBD1. The CDR3 spans 15 residues. With 3 bases clipped from V and 6 bases from J, the junction kept 8 bases outside the gene matches. Germline assignment: CDR1 SGDLS and CDR2 YYNGEE. In nucleotides, the CDR3 is TGTGCCAGCAGCGCACCGGGACAGTATGCCGGGGAGCTGTTTTTT. Residues: CASSAPGQYAGELFF.

DNA for the CDR3: TGCGCCAGCAGCCAAGATCGGGGGGGGGACAATACGCAGTATTTT. Protein sequence: CASSQDRGGDNTQYF. The genes are TRBV4-3 and TRBJ2-3; the match to TRBD2 covers 8 bases. After removal of 0 bases from V and 7 bases from J, the junction contained 6 bases not matched to a gene. Germline V gene data show CDR1 as LGHNA and CDR2 as YSLEER. This CDR3 spans 15 amino acids.

The DNA of the CDR3 is TGTGCCAGCAGTTTATCCCCGACAGGGGCATCAGATGGCTACACCTTC. Its translation is CASSLSPTGASDGYTF. The V and J genes are TRBV27 and TRBJ1-2; the match to TRBD1 covers 8 bases. Per the germline V gene, CDR1 is MNHEY and CDR2 is SMNVEV (reference sequence). The CDR3 is 16 amino acids. The J segment lost 6 bases and the V segment lost 0 bases, leaving 9 bases of the junction unmatched.

V is TRBV7-2 and J is TRBJ2-1; 12 nucleotides match TRBD2. V shed 1 base and J 5 bases; nucleotides not matched to a gene: 3. The CDR3 contains 16 residues. From germline, CDR1 is SGHTA and CDR2 FQGNSA. CDR3 coding DNA: TGTGCCAGCAGCTTAGTCCGGACTAGCGGGGACAATGAGCAGTTCTTC. This translates into CASSLVRTSGDNEQFF.

V gene TRBV7-2 combines with J gene TRBJ2-2, with unresolved D. The CDR3 sequence is 14 residues long. Trimming removed 5 bases at V and 5 bases at J, with 12 bases between. Germline-derived CDR1 and CDR2 are SGHTA and FQGNSA. CDR3 in amino acids: CASSPGFWTGELFF. The CDR3 DNA reads as TGTGCCAGCAGCCCCGGGTTTTGGACCGGGGAGCTGTTTTTT.

V gene TRBV12-3 or TRBV12-4 combines with J gene TRBJ2-1; D unclear. Trimming took off 1 base at V and 12 bases at J, with 13 bases between the two ends. The CDR3 sequence is 13 residues long. The CDR3 loop is CASSLGPQDGQFF. The CDR3 DNA sequence: TGTGCCAGCAGTTTAGGGCCCCAAGACGGGCAGTTCTTC.

The rearrangement uses TRBV7-9 and TRBJ1-3; 10 nucleotides line up with TRBD1. Looked up from germline, CDR1 is SEHNR and CDR2 is FQNEAQ (reference sequence). CDR3 size: 14 residues. The junction had 6 bases not matched to a gene; V was cut back by 5 bases and J by 8 bases. The CDR3 DNA follows: TGTGCCAGCAGCCACTGGACAGGGGGTGACACCATATATTTT. Translated: CASSHWTGGDTIYF.

The rearrangement uses TRBV21-1 and TRBJ1-1; the D call of TRBD1 is as the table states it, not checked on the DNA. TRBV21-1 is termed a pseudogene. There are 15 residues in the CDR3. The chain's CDR3 is CASFRRGLCPTEAFF. The CDR3 DNA follows: TGTGCCAGCTTCAGGAGGGGGCTGTGTCCCACTGAAGCTTTCTTT.

The chain couples TRBV6-6 to TRBJ1-1, with 7 bases matching TRBD1. The V gene's germline CDR1 is MNHNY and CDR2 SVGAGI (reference sequence). This CDR3 contains 16 residues. V was pared by 5 bases and J by 6 bases, with 15 bases of the junction left unmatched. CDR3: CASSGRGTASGAEAFF. CDR3 in DNA: TGTGCCAGCAGTGGGAGGGGGACAGCCTCAGGGGCTGAAGCTTTCTTT.

The chain carries TRBV15 and TRBJ1-1; 8 nucleotides line up with TRBD1. The CDR3 covers 15 residues. Germline trimming cut 1 base from V and 4 bases from J; bases unmatched to any gene: 5. The germline gives CDR1 LNHNV, CDR2 YYDKDF (reference sequence). As DNA, the CDR3 is TGTGCCACCAGCAGAGGAGGACAGGGTATCACTGAAGCTTTCTTT. Translated: CATSRGGQGITEAFF.

The rearrangement links TRBV11-2 to TRBJ2-7; a possible D gene is TRBD1 (6 bases). V gave up 1 base and J gave up 3 bases, with 7 bases separating them. Germline V CDR1 and CDR2: SGHAT, FQNNGV. This CDR3 region has 13 residues. CDR3 DNA: TGTGCCAGCAGCTTAGTGGACAGCTACGAGCAGTACGTC. It translates to CASSLVDSYEQYV.

This chain joins TRBV10-1 and TRBJ2-1, with D perhaps matching TRBD1 (6 bases). Germline V gene sequence: CDR1 WNHNN, CDR2 SYGVQD (reference sequence). The CDR3 length is 14 residues. The V end lost 4 bases, the J end lost 6 bases, and 13 bases lay between the germline ends. The CDR3 sequence is CASSGGTGFNEQFF. In DNA form, the CDR3 reads TGCGCCAGCAGTGGGGGAACAGGGTTCAATGAGCAGTTCTTC.

CDR3: CASSLQRQDSNYGYTF. The CDR3 DNA follows: TGTGCCAGCAGCTTGCAGCGGCAGGACTCTAACTATGGCTACACCTTC. J is TRBJ1-2 and V is TRBV5-4; D gene uncertain. The CDR3 totals 16 residues. Trimming cost V 1 base and J 0 bases, with 13 bases left between them. Germline CDR1 SGHNT, CDR2 YYREEE (reference sequence).

The CDR3 loop reads CASSFGGSTYEQYF. In nucleotides, the CDR3 is TGTGCCAGCAGCTTCGGGGGTTCAACCTACGAGCAGTACTTC. The rearrangement joins TRBV11-2 to TRBJ2-7; TRBD2 is a possible D gene (6 bases). The V gene's germline CDR1 is SGHAT and CDR2 FQNNGV. The CDR3 is made up of 14 amino acids. Trimming pared 3 bases from V and 2 bases from J, leaving 11 bases between.

V gene TRBV11-3 combines with J gene TRBJ2-1, with D perhaps TRBD1 (5 bases). This CDR3 has 15 residues. CDR1 and CDR2 (germline): SGHNT, YENEEA. V lost 1 base and J lost 8, with 15 bases in between. CDR3 amino acids: CASSLAGSGSYEQFF. For the CDR3, the DNA is TGTGCCAGCAGCTTAGCAGGGTCTGGGTCGTATGAGCAGTTCTTC.

The chain joins TRBV15 to TRBJ2-1, with D possibly being TRBD1 (6 bases). Trimming removed 3 bases from V and 1 base from J, with 7 bases in between. The CDR3 loop spans 14 amino acids. From germline, CDR1 is LNHNV and CDR2 YYDKDF (reference sequence). CDR3 in DNA: TGTGCCACCAGCAGGACAGGTTCCTACAATGAGCAGTTCTTC. Protein sequence: CATSRTGSYNEQFF.

V gene TRBV21-1 combines with J gene TRBJ2-4. TRBV21-1 is annotated as a pseudogene. This CDR3 spans 16 amino acids. The DNA of the CDR3 is TGTGCCAGCAGCACCCAATCGGCACACCTAAAAAACATTCAGTACTTC. It codes for CASSTQSAHLKNIQYF.

This clone came up once. The chain uses TRBV18 and TRBJ1-2, with 8 bases identical to TRBD1. The germline CDR1 and CDR2 sequences are KGHSH and LQKENI. J gave up 8 bases and V 2 bases, and 7 bases lay outside the gene matches. CDR3 size: 14 residues. CDR3 sequence reads: CASSPTQGARGYTF. The DNA for the CDR3 is TGTGCCAGCTCACCAACCCAGGGGGCGCGAGGCTACACCTTC.